The 5 T cell receptor beta chains below all came from one sample that was sequenced in a study of T cell responses to AZD1222 COVID-19 vaccine (dated by TCRdb to about 2021). The sample's time point label is to be understood as: baseline before first vaccination. Library preparation used the immunoSEQ multiplex PCR assay. The table was pulled from immuneACCESS by TCRdb, which kept in-frame rearrangements only. Such tables lose some clones; where checked, under half of the loss comes from unresolved V genes, and the rest has no known cause. Present in this sample are about 120,000 clones, approximately 93% of which were seen just once. Roughly 4.5% of the sample belongs to the ten largest clones. Sequencing was performed on peripheral blood, taken on day 0 of AZD1222 vaccination. These receptor sequences come from an adult in good health.

The rearrangement uses TRBV18 and TRBJ2-7, with D perhaps matching TRBD2 (5 bases). Trimming took 2 bases from V and 2 from J, leaving 13 bases between them. The CDR3 has 15 residues. Germline lookup yields CDR1 KGHSH and CDR2 LQKENI. CDR3 protein: CASSPSKLGTYEQYF. CDR3 nucleotides: TGTGCCAGCTCACCATCGAAACTCGGGACCTACGAGCAGTACTTC.

The gene calls are TRBV5-1 and TRBJ1-1; D unresolved. The CDR3 sequence is 14 residues long. The V end was cut by 4 bases, the J end by 0 bases, with 10 bases between. Germline V gene lookup returns CDR1 SGHRS and CDR2 YFSETQ. Here the CDR3 reads CASSTPTLNTEAFF. CDR3 bases: TGCGCCAGCAGCACCCCGACGCTGAACACTGAAGCTTTCTTT. Supplemented by reference TRBV5-1 and TRBJ1-1, the full variable domain reads KAGVTQTPRYLIKTRGQQVTLSCSPISGHRSVSWYQQTPGQGLQFLFEYFSETQRNKGNFPGRFSGRQFSNSRSEMNVSTLELGDSALYLCASSTPTLNTEAFFGQGTRLTVV.

The rearrangement uses TRBV19 and TRBJ1-2; D is perhaps TRBD1 (5 bases). This CDR3 is 12 amino acids long. V gave up 6 bases and J gave up 5 bases, with 10 bases separating them. Germline loops: CDR1 LNHDA, CDR2 SQIVND (reference sequence). The CDR3 DNA is TGTGCCAGTAGCCGAGACAGATATGGCTACACCTTC. Protein product: CASSRDRYGYTF. Full variable domain (outside the CDR3, taken from reference TRBV19 and TRBJ1-2): DGGITQSPKYLFRKEGQNVTLSCEQNLNHDAMYWYRQDPGQGLRLIYYSQIVNDFQKGDIAEGYSVSREKKESFPLTVTSAQKNPTAFYLCASSRDRYGYTFGSGTRLTVV.

The chain has TRBV6-5 and TRBJ1-2; TRBD1 matches 7 bases. In germline, CDR1 is MNHEY, CDR2 SVGAGI. The CDR3 covers 14 residues. The V segment lost 5 bases and the J segment 0 bases; nucleotides outside the gene matches: 3. The chain's CDR3 is CASSRDSPNYGYTF. CDR3 coding DNA: TGTGCCAGCAGTCGGGACAGCCCTAACTATGGCTACACCTTC.

V is TRBV10-3 and J is TRBJ2-7, with D possibly TRBD2 on 5 matching bases. Germline CDR1 reads ENHRY; CDR2 reads SYGVKD. The CDR3 covers 15 residues. V was cut by 4 bases and J by 6 bases, with 19 bases left in between. The CDR3, as DNA: TGTGCCATCAGTGTGACTGGAGAGGGTCGGGCCGAGCAGTACTTC. Translating it yields CAISVTGEGRAEQYF.